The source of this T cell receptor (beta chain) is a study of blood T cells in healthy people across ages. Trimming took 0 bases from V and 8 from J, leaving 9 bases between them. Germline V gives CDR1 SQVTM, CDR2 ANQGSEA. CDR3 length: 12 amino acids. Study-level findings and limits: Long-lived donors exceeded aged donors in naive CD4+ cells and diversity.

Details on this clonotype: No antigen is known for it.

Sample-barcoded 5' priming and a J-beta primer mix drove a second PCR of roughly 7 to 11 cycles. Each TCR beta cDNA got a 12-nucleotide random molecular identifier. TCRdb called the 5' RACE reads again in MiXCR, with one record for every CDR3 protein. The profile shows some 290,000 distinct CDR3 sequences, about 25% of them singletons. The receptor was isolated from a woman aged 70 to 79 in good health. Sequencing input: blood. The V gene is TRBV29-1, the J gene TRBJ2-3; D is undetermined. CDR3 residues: CSVEETSGTQYF. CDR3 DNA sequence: TGCAGCGTTGAAGAGACGTCCGGTACGCAGTATTTT.